The sequence of this TCR beta chain was determined in a study of CD8 T cells in Susac syndrome. cDNA came from about 0.46 to 1 ug RNA primed by random hexamers. MiXCR was run by TCRdb on the immunoSEQ multiplex PCR reads, yielding one entry per CDR3 protein. The repertoire has roughly 120,000 distinct CDR3 sequences, 93% of them found once; the top ten carry approximately 0.31%. Germline CDR1 MNHNS, CDR2 SASEGT. The J segment lost 2 bases and the V segment lost 7 bases, leaving 12 bases of the junction unmatched. The CDR3 length is 16 residues. The receptor was derived from a human donor with multiple sclerosis. V is TRBV6-1 and J is TRBJ2-7, with 9 bases aligning to TRBD2. The sequenced sample was CD8+ T cells from PBMCs. The CDR3 protein is CASTPPAGGLTYEQYV. As DNA, the CDR3 is TGTGCCAGCACCCCCCCCGCGGGAGGGCTTACCTACGAGCAGTACGTC.